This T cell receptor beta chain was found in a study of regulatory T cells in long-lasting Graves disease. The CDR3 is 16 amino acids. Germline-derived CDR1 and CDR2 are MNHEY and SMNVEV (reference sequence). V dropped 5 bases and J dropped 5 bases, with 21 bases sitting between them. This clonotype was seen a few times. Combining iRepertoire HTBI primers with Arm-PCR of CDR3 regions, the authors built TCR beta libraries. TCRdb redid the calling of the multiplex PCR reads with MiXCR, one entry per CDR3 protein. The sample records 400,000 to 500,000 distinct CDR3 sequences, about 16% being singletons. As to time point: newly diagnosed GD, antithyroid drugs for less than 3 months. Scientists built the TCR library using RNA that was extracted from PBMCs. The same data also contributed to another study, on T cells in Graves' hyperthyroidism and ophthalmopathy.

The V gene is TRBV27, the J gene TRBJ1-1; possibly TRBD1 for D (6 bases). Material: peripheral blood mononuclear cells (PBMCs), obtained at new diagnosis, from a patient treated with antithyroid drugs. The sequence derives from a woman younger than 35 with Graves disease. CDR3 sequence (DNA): TGTGCCAGCAGTCTAACCCCGGGAGGGGGATGGACTGAAGCTTTCTTT. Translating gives CASSLTPGGGWTEAFF.